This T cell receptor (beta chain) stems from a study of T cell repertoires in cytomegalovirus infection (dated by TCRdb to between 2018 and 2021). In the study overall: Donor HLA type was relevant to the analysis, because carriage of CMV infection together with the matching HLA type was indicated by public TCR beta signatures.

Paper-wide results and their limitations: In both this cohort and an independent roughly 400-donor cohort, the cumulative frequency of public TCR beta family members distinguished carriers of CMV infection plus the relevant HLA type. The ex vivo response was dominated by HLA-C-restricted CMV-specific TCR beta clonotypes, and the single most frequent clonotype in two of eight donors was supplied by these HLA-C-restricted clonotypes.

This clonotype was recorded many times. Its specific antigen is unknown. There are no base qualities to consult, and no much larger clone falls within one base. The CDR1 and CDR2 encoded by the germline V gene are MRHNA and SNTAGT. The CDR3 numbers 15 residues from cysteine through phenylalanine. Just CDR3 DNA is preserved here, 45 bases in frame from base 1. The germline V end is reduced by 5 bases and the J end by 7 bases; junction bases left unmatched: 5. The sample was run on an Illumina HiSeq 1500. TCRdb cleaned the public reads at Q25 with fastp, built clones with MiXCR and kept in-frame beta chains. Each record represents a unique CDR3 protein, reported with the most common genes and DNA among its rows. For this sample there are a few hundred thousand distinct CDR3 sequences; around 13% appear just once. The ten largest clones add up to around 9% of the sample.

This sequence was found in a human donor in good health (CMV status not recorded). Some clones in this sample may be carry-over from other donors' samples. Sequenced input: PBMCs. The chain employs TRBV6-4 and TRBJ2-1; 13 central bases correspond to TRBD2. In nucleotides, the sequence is TGTGCCAGCAGTACCACTAGCGGGAGGGGTAATGAGCAGTTCTTC. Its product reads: CASSTTSGRGNEQFF.